Sequencing of this T cell receptor beta chain was carried out in a study of vaccination effects on CD4 cells after COVID-19 (dated by TCRdb to 2022 to 2024). For the wider study: Each participant received two doses of an mRNA SARS-CoV-2 vaccine, either BNT162b2 or mRNA-1273. SARS-CoV-2 spike-specific CD4+ TCR repertoires from before and after mRNA vaccination were compared in COVID-19 convalescent patients and in infection-naive vaccine recipients. Altogether, nine to ten COVID-19 convalescent patients and 4 SARS-CoV-2-naive healthy vaccine recipients made up the full study. In the study, cultures from other donors were sequenced using the Oncomine TCR Beta short-read assay on an Illumina iSeq 100.

V is cut back by 1 base and J by 7 bases, with 4 bases in the junction unmatched. Reading the germline V gene gives CDR1 SGHTA and CDR2 FQGNSA. CDR3 length: 16 amino acids, cysteine to phenylalanine. Only the CDR3 region is kept as DNA, spanning 48 bases read in frame from base 1. The library was prepared using the immunoSEQ multiplex PCR assay. TCR beta CDR3 sequencing was performed on DNA from the cultured, isolated CD4+ T cells. The original methods were these. Non-productive TCR sequences were removed and reads were trimmed to the CDR3 region, keeping CDR3s of at least 7 amino acids. The MANAFEST web app was used to identify antigen-specific clonotypes by comparing expansion in peptide wells with expansion in reference cultures. Positive clones required FDR<0.05 expansion versus reference and all other wells, odds ratio above 5, and frequency above 0.1% in two replicate wells. A clonotype was defined as cross-reactive if the clonotype was significantly expanded both in SARS-CoV-2 spike wells and in at least one common cold coronavirus spike condition. CDR3 similarity was assessed by Levenshtein distance with the stringdist R package, and unrooted trees were built with ape in R 3.6.1. Here the immuneACCESS table is served through TCRdb, limited to in-frame sequences with V and J called. Missing clones are a known gap in these copies; in checked studies unresolved V genes cover under half, and the rest lacks a known reason. D and trimming come from the DNA, and the V and J calls and clone size come from that table. For this sample the table gives tens of thousands of clones, of which roughly 70% were detected only once. Approximately 16% of the sample is in the top ten clones.

Only a few counts were recorded for this clone. Its specific antigen is unknown. Nothing much larger sits one base from this clone, and base qualities are not available. In the ViraFEST assay, PBMC were stimulated with viral peptide pools, and TCR sequencing was then used to find antigen-specific CD4+ T cell clonotypes based on their expansion. After 10 days of culture, CD4+ T cells were isolated with the EasySep CD4+ T cell isolation kit. The absence of prior SARS-CoV-2 infection in healthy vaccine recipients was confirmed by negative nucleocapsid antibodies before and after vaccination. Each well held under 2.5 million PBMC cultured in IMDM containing approximately 5% human AB serum, around 10 IU/ml IL-2 and gentamicin, along with about 10 ug/ml peptides. On days 3 and 7, half of the culture medium was replaced with fresh IL-2-containing medium. Unless noted otherwise, every peptide stimulation condition was cultured in triplicate wells. Using Ficoll-Paque Plus gradient centrifugation, PBMC were separated from whole blood and then either used fresh or cryopreserved at -140C. The overlapping peptide pools covered the spike proteins of SARS-CoV-2 as well as those of the common cold coronaviruses HCoV-NL63, HCoV-OC43 and HCoV-229E. Genomic DNA was extracted from cultured CD4+ T cells with the QIAamp micro DNA kit.

The study at large found these results: Among healthy vaccine recipients, nearly all vaccine-induced clones were SARS-CoV-2 mono-reactive, and just 1 of 255 was cross-reactive with common cold coronaviruses. The study was limited by a small number of convalescent patients and lacked early post-infection timepoints. At late post-vaccination timepoints, both infection-induced and vaccine-induced clones showed marked clonal contraction, consistent with waning T cell responses.

This TCR was sampled from a human donor who received a COVID-19 vaccine. The V and J genes are TRBV7-2 and TRBJ2-2; 12 bases in the middle match TRBD2. Sample: CD4+ T cells from PBMCs cultured with SARS-CoV-2 spike peptides, taken before COVID-19 vaccination. The cell subset or site label here, explained by the study, means: SARS-CoV-2 spike overlapping peptide pool stimulation. The bases read TGTGCCAGCAGCTTAGTTTCTAGCGGGGGGGACGGGGAGCTGTTTTTT. It translates to CASSLVSSGGDGELFF.